This T cell receptor (beta chain) was profiled in a study of beta chain features in type 1 diabetes. In the study overall: The study found patients and healthy donors alike in age, gender and cell yields.

Populations obtained by sorting all exceeded 98% purity. The CDR3 extends over 15 amino acids. The germline CDR1 and CDR2 sequences are SGHRS and YFSETQ. The trim removed 0 bases at V and 6 bases at J, leaving 7 bases unmatched. The authors reverse transcribed all of the isolated RNA, so sequencing captured expressed TCRB transcripts. Some clones are missing from TCRdb's copy, which holds only in-frame ones; the method was immunoSEQ multiplex PCR. Of around 160,000 clones in the sample, under 60% were seen once. Sequencing was carried out using Tregs from blood. This receptor was identified in a man younger than 35 in good health. This rearrangement joins TRBV5-1 to TRBJ2-3, with 7 bases that match TRBD2. The CDR3 coding sequence is TGCGCCAGCAGCTTGGCTGGGCGGGAGAGGGATACGCAGTATTTT. The encoded protein is CASSLAGRERDTQYF.